This T cell receptor beta chain was found in a study of human T cells and chemical hapten exposure. Background on the study: Diphenylcyclopropenone was administered weekly to the scalp of patients throughout the approximately 24-week study. On the upper back, patch tests were applied with 0.01% DPC and read at 6 days.

Via MiXCR, TCRdb re-called the RACE reads, giving one row per CDR3 protein. The data show around 180,000 distinct CDR3 sequences, just under 30% seen once. This clonotype has just a few counts. Germline CDR1 SQVTM, CDR2 ANQGSEA. The V and J ends lost 6 bases and 7 bases, in that order; junction bases with no gene match: 13. The CDR3 has 14 amino acids. Stated time point: pre-sensitization, week 0. Treatment described: therapeutic diphenylcyclopropenone sensitization with weekly scalp DPC. The chain is built from TRBV29-1 and TRBJ2-7; 9 bases agree with TRBD1. The material was whole blood, obtained in connection with sensitization to the hapten diphenylcyclopropenone (DPC). This TCR came from a woman aged 25 to 45 with alopecia areata. Some clones in this sample may be carry-over from other donors' samples. CDR3: CSVNHGTGFAEQYF. The CDR3 nucleotides are TGCAGCGTGAATCACGGGACAGGGTTCGCGGAGCAGTACTTC.